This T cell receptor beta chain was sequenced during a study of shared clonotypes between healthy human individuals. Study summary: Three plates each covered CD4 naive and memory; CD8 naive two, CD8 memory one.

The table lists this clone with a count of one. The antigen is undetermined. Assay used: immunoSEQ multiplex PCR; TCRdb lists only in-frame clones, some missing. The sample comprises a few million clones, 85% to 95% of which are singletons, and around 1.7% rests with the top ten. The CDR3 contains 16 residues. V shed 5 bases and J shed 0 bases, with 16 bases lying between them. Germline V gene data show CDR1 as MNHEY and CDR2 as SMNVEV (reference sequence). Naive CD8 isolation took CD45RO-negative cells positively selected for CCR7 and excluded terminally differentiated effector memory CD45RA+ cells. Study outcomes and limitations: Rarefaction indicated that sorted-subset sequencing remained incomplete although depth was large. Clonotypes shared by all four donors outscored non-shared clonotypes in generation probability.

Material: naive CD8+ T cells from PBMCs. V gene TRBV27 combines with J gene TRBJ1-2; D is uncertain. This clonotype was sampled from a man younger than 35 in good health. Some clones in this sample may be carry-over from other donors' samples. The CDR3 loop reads CASSPNPALANYGYTF. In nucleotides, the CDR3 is TGTGCCAGCAGTCCCAACCCCGCACTGGCTAACTATGGCTACACCTTC.